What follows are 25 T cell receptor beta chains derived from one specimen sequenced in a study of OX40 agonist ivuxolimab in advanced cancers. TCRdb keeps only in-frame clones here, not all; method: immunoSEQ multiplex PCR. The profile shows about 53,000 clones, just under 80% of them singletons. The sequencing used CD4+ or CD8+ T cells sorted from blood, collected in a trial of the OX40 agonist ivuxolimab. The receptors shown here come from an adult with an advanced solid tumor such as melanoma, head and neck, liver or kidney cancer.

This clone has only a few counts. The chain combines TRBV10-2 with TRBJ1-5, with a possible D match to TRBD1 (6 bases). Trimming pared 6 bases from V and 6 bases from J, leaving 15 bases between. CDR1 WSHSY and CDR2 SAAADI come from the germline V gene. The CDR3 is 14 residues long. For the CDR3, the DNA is TGCGCCAGCAGCTCGGTGGGGGGCTCTCAGCCCCAGCATTTT. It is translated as CASSSVGGSQPQHF.

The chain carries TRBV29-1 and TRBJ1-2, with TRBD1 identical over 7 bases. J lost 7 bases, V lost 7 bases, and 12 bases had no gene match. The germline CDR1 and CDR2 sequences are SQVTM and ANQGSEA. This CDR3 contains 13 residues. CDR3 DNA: TGCAGCGAGCGGACAGGCGGGGGGGGTGGCTACACCTTC. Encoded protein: CSERTGGGGGYTF.

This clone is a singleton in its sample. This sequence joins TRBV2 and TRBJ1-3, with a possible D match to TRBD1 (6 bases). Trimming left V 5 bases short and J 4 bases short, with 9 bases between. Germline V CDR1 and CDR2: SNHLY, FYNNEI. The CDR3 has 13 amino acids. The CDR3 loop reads CASSLGQGNTIYF. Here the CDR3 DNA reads TGTGCCAGCAGTCTCGGACAGGGAAACACCATATATTTT.

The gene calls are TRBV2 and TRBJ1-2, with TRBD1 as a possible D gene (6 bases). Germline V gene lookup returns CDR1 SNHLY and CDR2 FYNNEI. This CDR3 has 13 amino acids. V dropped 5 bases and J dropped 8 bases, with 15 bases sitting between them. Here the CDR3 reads CASSSSQGQGYTF. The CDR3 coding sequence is TGTGCCAGCAGTTCATCACAGGGTCAGGGCTACACCTTC.

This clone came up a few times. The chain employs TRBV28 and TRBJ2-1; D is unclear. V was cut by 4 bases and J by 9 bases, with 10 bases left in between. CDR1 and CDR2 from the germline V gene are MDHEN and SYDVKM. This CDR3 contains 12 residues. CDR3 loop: CASSSVWAEQFF. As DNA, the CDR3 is TGTGCCAGCAGTTCCGTTTGGGCTGAGCAGTTCTTC.

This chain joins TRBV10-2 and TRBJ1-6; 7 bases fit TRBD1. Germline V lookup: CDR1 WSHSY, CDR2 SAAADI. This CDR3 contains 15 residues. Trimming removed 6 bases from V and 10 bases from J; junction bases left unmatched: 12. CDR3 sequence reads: CASRGTARGSSPLHF. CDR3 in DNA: TGCGCCAGCAGAGGGACAGCGCGCGGGTCGTCACCCCTCCACTTT.

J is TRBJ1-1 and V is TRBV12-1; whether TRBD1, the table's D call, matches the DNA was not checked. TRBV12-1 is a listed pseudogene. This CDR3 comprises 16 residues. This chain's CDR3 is CASSFVIVRKNTEAFF. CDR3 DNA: TGTGCCAGCAGCTTTGTAATCGTCAGGAAGAACACTGAAGCTTTCTTT.

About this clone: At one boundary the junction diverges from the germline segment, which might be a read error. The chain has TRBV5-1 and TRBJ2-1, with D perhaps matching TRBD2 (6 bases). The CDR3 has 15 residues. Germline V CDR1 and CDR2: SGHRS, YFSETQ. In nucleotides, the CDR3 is TGCGTCAGCAGCTTGGGGGACTCAGGCCTACGTGAGCAGTTCTTC. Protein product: CVSSLGDSGLREQFF.

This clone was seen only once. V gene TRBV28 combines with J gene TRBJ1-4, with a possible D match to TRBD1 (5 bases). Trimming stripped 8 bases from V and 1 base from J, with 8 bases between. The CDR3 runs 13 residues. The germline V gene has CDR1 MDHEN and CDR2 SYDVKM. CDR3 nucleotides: TGTGCCAGCTTCGGGGGAACTAATGAAAAACTGTTTTTT. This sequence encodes CASFGGTNEKLFF.

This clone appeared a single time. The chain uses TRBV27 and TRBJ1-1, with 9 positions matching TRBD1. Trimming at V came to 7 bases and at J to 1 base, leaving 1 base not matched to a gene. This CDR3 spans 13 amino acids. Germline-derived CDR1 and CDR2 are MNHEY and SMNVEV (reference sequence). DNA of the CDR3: TGTGCCAGCAAGGGACAGGGGAACACTGAAGCTTTCTTT. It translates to CASKGQGNTEAFF.

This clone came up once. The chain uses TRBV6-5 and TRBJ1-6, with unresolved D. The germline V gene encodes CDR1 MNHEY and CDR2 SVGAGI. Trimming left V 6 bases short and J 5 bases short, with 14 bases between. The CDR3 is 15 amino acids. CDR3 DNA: TGTGCCAGCAGCGAACACGGCAGCGATAATTCACCCCTCCACTTT. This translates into CASSEHGSDNSPLHF.

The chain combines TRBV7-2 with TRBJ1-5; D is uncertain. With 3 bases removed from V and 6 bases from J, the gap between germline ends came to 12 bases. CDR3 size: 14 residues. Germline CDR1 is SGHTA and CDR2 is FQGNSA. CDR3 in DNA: TGTGCCAGCAGCTTCCCTAACCCGGGTCAGCCCCAGCATTTT. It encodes CASSFPNPGQPQHF.

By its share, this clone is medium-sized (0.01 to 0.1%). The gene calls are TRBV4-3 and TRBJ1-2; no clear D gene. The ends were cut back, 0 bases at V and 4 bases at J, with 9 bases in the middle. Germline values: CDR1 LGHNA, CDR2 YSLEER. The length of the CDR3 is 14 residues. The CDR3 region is CASSQDRAPYGYTF. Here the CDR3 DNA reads TGCGCCAGCAGCCAAGATCGAGCTCCCTATGGCTACACCTTC.

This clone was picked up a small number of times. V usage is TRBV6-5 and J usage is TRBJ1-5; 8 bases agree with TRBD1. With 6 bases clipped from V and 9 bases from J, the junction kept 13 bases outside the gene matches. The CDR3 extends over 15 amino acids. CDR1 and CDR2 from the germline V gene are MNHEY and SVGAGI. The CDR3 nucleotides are TGTGCCAGCAGGAGGGACAGGACGGGAAATAGGCCCCAGCATTTT. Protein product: CASRRDRTGNRPQHF.

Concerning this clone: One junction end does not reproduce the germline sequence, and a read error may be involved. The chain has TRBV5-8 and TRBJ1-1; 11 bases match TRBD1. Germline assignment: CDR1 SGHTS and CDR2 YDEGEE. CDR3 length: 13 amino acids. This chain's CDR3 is CASSQGGDRGAFF. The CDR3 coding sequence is TGCGCCAGCAGCCAAGGAGGGGACAGGGGGGCTTTCTTT.

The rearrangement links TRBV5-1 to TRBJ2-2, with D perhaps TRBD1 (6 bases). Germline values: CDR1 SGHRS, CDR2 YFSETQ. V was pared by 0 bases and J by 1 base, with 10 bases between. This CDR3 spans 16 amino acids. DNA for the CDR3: TGCGCCAGCAGCTTGGGGGGCAGGGGGAACACCGGGGAGCTGTTTTTT. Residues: CASSLGGRGNTGELFF.

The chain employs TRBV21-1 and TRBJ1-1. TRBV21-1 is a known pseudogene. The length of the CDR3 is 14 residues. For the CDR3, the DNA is TGTGCCAGCAGCCCCAGGACGGATAACACTGAAGCTTTCTTT. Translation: CASSPRTDNTEAFF.

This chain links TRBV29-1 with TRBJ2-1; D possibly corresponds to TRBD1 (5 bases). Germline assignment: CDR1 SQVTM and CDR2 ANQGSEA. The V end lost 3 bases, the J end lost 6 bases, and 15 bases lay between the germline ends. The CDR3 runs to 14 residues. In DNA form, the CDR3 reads TGCAGCGTTGAGCACACCAGGGCGTCCAATGAGCAGTTCTTC. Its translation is CSVEHTRASNEQFF.

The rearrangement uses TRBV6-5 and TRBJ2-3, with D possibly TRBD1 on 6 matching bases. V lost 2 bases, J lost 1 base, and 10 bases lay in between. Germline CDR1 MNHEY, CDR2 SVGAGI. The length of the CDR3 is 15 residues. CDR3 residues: CASSYGAGGTDTQYF. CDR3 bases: TGTGCCAGCAGTTACGGAGCAGGGGGCACAGATACGCAGTATTTT.

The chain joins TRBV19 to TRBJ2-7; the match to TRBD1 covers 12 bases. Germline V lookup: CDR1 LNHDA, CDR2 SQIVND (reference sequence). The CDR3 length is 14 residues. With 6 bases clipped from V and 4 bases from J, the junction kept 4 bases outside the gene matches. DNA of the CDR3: TGTGCCAGTAGCTGGGGACAGGGGGCTTACGAGCAGTACTTC. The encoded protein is CASSWGQGAYEQYF.

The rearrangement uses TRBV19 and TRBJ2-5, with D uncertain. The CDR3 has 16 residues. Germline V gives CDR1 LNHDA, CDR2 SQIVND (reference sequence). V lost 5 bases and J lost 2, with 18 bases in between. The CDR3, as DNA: TGTGCCAGTAGTCCCGGAAGGTGGCGGCGACAAGAGACCCAGTACTTC. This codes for CASSPGRWRRQETQYF.

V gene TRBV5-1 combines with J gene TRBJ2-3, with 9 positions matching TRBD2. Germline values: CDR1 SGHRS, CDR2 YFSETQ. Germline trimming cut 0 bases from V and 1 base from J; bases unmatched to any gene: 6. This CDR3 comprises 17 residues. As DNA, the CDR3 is TGCGCCAGCAGCTTGGCGTCCCAGCGGGGGGGCACAGATACGCAGTATTTT. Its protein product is CASSLASQRGGTDTQYF.

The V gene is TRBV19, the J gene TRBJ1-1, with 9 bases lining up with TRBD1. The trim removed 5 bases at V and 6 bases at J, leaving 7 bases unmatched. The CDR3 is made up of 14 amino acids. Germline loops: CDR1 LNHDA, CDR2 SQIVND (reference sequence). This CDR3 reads CASSVPGQGAEAFF. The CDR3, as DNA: TGTGCCAGTAGTGTTCCGGGACAGGGCGCTGAAGCTTTCTTT.

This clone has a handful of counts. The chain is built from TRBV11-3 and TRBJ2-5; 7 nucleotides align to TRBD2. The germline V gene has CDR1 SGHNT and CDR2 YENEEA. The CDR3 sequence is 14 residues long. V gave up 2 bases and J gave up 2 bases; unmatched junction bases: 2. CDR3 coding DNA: TGTGCCAGCAGCTTAAGAGCGGGACAAGAGACCCAGTACTTC. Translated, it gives CASSLRAGQETQYF.

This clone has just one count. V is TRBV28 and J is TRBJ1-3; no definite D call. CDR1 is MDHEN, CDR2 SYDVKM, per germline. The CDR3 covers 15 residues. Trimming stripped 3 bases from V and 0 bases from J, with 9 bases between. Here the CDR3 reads CASSFGYGSGNTIYF. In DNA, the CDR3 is TGTGCCAGCAGTTTTGGTTACGGCTCTGGAAACACCATATATTTT.